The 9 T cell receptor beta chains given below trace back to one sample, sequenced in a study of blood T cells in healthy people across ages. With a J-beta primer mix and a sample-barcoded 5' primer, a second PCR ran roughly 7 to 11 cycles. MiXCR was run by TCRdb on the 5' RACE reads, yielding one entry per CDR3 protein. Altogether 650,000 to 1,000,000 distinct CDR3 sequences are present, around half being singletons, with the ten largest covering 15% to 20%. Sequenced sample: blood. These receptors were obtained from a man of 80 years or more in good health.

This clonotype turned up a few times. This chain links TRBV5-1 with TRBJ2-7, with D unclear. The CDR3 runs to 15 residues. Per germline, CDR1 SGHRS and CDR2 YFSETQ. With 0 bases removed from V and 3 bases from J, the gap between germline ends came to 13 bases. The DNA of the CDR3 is TGCGCCAGCAGCTTGGAAGCTCCATTTAACTACGAGCAGTACTTC. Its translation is CASSLEAPFNYEQYF.

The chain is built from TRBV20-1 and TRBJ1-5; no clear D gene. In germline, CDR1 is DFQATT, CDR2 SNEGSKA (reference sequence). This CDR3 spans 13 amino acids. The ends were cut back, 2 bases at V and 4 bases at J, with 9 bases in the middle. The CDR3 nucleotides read TGCAGTGCTAGAAAGGCAGAGAATCAGCCCCAGCATTTT. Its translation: CSARKAENQPQHF.

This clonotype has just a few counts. The CDR3: CSANEREYQFF. The CDR3 DNA sequence: TGCAGTGCTAACGAGCGGGAGTACCAGTTCTTC. This chain joins TRBV20-1 and TRBJ2-1; the match to TRBD2 covers 8 bases. The J segment lost 13 bases and the V segment lost 4 bases, leaving 6 bases of the junction unmatched. The CDR3 consists of 11 residues. Germline V gene sequence: CDR1 DFQATT, CDR2 SNEGSKA (reference sequence).

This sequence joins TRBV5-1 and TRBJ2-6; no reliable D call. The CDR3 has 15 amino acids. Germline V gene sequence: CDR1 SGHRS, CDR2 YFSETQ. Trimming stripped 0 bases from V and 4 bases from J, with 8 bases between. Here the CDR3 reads CASSLGEQGANVLTF. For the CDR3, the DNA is TGCGCCAGCAGCTTGGGAGAGCAGGGGGCCAACGTCCTGACTTTC.

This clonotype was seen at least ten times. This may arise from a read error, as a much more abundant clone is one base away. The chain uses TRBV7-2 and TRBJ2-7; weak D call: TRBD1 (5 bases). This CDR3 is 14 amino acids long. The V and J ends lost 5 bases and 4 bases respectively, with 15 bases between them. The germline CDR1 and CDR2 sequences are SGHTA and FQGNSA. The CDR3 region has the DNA TGTGCCAGCAGCGTAGGTCGCCAGGGATACGAGCAGTACTTC. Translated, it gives CASSVGRQGYEQYF.

The CDR3 reads CSVGLSSYEQYF. The DNA for the CDR3 is TGCAGCGTTGGGCTTAGCTCCTACGAGCAGTACTTC. V gene TRBV29-1 combines with J gene TRBJ2-7; D gene unclear. Germline lookup yields CDR1 SQVTM and CDR2 ANQGSEA. The CDR3 is 12 residues long. Trimming removed 4 bases at V and 0 bases at J, with 7 bases between.

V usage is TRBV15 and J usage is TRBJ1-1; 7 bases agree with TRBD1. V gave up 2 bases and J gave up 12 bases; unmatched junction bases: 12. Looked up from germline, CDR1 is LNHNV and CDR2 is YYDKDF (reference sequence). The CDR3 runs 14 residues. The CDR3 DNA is TGTGCCACCAGCAGACCAGCGACAGGGAGTACTACTTTCTTT. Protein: CATSRPATGSTTFF. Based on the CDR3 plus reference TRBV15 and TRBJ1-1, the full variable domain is DAMVIQNPRYQVTQFGKPVTLSCSQTLNHNVMYWYQQKSSQAPKLLFHYYDKDFNNEADTPDNFQSRRPNTSFCFLDIRSPGLGDTAMYLCATSRPATGSTTFFGQGTRLTVV.

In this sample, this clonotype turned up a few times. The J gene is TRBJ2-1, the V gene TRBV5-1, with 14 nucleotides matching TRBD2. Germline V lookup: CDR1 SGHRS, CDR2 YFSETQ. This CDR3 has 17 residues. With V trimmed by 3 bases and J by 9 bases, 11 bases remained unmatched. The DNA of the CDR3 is TGCGCCAGCAGCTCACCGGGACTAGCGGGAGTTCCTCCTGAGCAGTTCTTC. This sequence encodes CASSSPGLAGVPPEQFF.

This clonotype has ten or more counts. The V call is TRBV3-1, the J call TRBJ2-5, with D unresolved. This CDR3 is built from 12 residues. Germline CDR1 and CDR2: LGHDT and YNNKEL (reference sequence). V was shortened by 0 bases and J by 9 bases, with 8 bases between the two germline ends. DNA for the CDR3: TGTGCCAGCAGCCAAGATATAAGAGCCCAGTACTTC. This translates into CASSQDIRAQYF.